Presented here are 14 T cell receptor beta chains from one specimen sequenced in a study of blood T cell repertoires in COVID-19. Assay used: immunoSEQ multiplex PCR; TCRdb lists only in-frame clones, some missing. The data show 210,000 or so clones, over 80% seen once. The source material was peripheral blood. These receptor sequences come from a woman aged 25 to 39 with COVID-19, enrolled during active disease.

The CDR3 reads CASSSRSGTSGYEQYF. CDR3 DNA: TGTGCCAGCAGCTCCCGATCCGGGACTAGCGGCTACGAGCAGTACTTC. The chain employs TRBV13 and TRBJ2-7, with 11 bases aligning to TRBD2. Germline trimming cut 4 bases from V and 3 bases from J; bases unmatched to any gene: 8. Looked up from germline, CDR1 is PRHDT and CDR2 is FYEKMQ (reference sequence). The CDR3 extends over 16 amino acids. Drawing the rest from reference TRBV13 and TRBJ2-7, the complete variable domain is AAGVIQSPRHLIKEKRETATLKCYPIPRHDTVYWYQQGPGQDPQFLISFYEKMQSDKGSIPDRFSAQQFSDYHSELNMSSLELGDSALYFCASSSRSGTSGYEQYFGPGTRLTVT.

This CDR3 is CASSIEVRTGVNQPQHF. The CDR3 DNA sequence: TGTGCCAGTAGTATAGAGGTCCGGACAGGGGTCAATCAGCCCCAGCATTTT. V gene TRBV19 combines with J gene TRBJ1-5; TRBD1 aligns across 9 bases. The CDR3 runs to 17 residues. The germline V gene has CDR1 LNHDA and CDR2 SQIVND (reference sequence). The ends lost 0 bases at V and 3 bases at J; junction bases unmatched: 6.

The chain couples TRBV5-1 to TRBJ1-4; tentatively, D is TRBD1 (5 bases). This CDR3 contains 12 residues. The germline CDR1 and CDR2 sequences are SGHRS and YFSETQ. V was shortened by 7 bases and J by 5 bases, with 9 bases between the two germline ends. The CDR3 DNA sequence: TGCGCCAGCCGCGGGGGGAATGAAAAACTGTTTTTT. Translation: CASRGGNEKLFF.

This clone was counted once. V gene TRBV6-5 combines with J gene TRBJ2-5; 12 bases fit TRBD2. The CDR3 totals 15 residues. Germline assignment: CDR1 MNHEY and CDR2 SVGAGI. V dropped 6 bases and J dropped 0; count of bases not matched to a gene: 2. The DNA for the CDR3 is TGTGCCAGCAGAACTAGCGGGGGGAACCAAGAGACCCAGTACTTC. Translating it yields CASRTSGGNQETQYF.

The CDR3 region is CASSQVVSRASTGELFF. CDR3 nucleotides: TGTGCCAGCAGCCAAGTTGTTTCGCGAGCAAGCACCGGGGAGCTGTTTTTT. The V gene is TRBV3-1 (or the pseudogene TRBV3-2), the J gene TRBJ2-2, with D hard to call. CDR3 length: 17 amino acids. V was pared by 1 base and J by 4 bases, with 16 bases between. Germline V gene lookup returns CDR1 LGHDT and CDR2 YNNKEL (reference sequence).

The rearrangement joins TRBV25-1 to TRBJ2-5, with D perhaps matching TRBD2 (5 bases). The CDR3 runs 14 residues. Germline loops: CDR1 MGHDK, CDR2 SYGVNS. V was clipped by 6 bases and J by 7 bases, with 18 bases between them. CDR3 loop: CASSVEEAAGTQYF. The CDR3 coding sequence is TGTGCCAGCAGCGTGGAGGAAGCGGCGGGGACCCAGTACTTC.

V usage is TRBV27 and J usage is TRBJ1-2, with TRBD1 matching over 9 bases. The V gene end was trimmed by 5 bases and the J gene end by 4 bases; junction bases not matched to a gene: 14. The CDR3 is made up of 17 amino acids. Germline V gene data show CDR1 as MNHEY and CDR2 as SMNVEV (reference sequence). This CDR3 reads CASSPLPGQGIFYGYTF. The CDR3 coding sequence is TGTGCCAGCAGTCCACTACCGGGACAGGGAATCTTCTATGGCTACACCTTC.

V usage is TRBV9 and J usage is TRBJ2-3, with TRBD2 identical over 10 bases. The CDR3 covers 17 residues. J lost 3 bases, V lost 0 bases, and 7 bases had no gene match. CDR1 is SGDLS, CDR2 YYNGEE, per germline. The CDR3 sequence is CASSVESGRAVTDTQYF. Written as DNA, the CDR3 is TGTGCCAGCAGCGTAGAGAGCGGGAGGGCCGTGACAGATACGCAGTATTTT.

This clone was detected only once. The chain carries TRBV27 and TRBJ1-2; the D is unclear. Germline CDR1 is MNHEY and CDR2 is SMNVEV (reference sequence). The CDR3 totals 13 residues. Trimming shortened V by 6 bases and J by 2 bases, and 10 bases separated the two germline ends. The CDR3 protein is CASSPTENYGYTF. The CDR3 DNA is TGTGCCAGCAGCCCCACCGAGAACTATGGCTACACCTTC.

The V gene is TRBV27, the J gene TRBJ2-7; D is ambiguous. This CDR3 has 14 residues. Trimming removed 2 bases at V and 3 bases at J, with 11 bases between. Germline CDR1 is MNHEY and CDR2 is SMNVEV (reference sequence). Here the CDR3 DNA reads TGTGCCAGCAGTTTAACTTTTACTGACTACGAGCAGTACTTC. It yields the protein CASSLTFTDYEQYF.

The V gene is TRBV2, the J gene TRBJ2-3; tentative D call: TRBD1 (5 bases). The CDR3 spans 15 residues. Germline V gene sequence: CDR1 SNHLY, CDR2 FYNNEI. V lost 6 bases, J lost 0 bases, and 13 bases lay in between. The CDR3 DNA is TGTGCCAGCAGGCCACAGGAGACTAGCACAGATACGCAGTATTTT. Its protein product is CASRPQETSTDTQYF.

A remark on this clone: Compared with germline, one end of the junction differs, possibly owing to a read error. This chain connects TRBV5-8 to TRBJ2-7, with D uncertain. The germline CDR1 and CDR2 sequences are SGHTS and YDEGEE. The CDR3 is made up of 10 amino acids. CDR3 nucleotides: TGTGCCAGCAGCTTGGTAGTTTTCCATTTC. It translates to CASSLVVFHF.

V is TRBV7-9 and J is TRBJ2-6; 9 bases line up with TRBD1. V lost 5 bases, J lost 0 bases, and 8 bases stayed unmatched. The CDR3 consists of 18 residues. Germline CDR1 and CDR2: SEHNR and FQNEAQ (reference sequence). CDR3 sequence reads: CASSAYRGRVSGANVLTF. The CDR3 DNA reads TGTGCCAGCAGCGCGTACAGGGGGCGCGTCTCTGGGGCCAACGTCCTGACTTTC.

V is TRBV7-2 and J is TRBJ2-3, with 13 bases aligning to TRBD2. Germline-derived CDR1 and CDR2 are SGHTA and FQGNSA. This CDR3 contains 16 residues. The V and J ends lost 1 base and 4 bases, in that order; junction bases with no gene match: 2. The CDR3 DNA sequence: TGTGCCAGCAGCTTAGTCGGGACTAGCGGGGCAGATACGCAGTATTTT. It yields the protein CASSLVGTSGADTQYF.